This T cell receptor (beta chain) derives from a study of blood T cell repertoires in COVID-19. As for the study in general: Whether acute or convalescent, the COVID-19 samples came from the United States, Italy and Spain. PBMCs, B-cell-depleted T cells, or T cells were the source of the cDNA or gDNA that made up the material.

Per the original data handling: For nucleated cells, counts were estimated from reference gene primer amplification. Here immunoSEQ multiplex PCR was the method, and the copy in TCRdb shows in-frame clones only, minus some. V and J calls and clone size are given by that table; D and trimming were obtained from the DNA. The sample has some 230,000 clones; roughly 80% are singletons. CDR1 and CDR2 (germline): MNHEY, SVGAGI. Trimming took off 7 bases at V and 5 bases at J, with 12 bases between the two ends. The CDR3 is 13 residues long. This sequence originates from a woman between 55 and 75 years old with acute or convalescent COVID-19. The rearrangement joins TRBV6-5 to TRBJ2-1, with D maybe TRBD1 (6 bases). The sequenced sample was peripheral blood. CDR3 residues: CASILQGNNEQFF. In nucleotides, the CDR3 is TGTGCCAGCATTTTACAGGGAAACAATGAGCAGTTCTTC.